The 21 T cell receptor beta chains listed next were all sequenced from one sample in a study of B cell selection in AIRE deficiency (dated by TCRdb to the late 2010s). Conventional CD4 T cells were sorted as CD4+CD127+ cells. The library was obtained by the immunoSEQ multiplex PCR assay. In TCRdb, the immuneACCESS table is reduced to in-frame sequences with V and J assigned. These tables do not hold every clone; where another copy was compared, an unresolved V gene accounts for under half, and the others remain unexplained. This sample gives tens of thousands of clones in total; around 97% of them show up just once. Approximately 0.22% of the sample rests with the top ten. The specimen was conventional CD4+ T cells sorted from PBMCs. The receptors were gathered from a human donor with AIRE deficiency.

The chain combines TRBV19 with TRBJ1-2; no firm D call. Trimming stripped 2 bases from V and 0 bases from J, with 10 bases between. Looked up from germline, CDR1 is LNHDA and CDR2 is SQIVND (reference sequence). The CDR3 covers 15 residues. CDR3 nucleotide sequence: TGTGCCAGTAGTATATGGTCGAGAGCTAACTATGGCTACACCTTC. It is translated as CASSIWSRANYGYTF.

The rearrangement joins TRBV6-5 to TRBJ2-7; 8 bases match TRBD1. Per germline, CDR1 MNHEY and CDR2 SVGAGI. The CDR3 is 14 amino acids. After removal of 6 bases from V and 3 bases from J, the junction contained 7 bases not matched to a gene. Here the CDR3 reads CASRSSGGGYEQYF. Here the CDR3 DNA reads TGTGCCAGCAGATCTTCAGGGGGCGGCTACGAGCAGTACTTC.

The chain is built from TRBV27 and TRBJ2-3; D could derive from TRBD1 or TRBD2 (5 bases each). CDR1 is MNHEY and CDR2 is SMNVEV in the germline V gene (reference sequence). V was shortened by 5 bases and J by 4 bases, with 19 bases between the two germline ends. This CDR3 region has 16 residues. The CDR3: CASSKRTGPGADTQYF. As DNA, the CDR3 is TGTGCCAGCAGTAAACGAACGGGGCCCGGGGCAGATACGCAGTATTTT.

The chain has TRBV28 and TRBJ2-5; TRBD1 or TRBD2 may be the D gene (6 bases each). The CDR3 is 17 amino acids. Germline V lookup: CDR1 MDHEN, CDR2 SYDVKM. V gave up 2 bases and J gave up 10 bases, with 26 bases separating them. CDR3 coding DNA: TGTGCCAGCAGTTTAGGGAGGACAGTGTCGATCCGAGGGGACCAGTACTTC. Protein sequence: CASSLGRTVSIRGDQYF.

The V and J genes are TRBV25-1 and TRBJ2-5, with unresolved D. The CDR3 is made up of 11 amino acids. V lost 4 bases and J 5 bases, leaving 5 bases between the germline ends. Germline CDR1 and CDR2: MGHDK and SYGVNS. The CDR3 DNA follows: TGTGCCAGCAGTGCTGCTGAGACCCAGTACTTC. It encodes CASSAAETQYF.

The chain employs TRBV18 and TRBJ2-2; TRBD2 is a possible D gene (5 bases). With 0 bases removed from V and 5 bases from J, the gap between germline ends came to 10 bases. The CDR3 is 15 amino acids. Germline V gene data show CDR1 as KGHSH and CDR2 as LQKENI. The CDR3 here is CASSPPQPGTGELFF. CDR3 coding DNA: TGTGCCAGCTCACCACCACAGCCGGGGACCGGGGAGCTGTTTTTT.

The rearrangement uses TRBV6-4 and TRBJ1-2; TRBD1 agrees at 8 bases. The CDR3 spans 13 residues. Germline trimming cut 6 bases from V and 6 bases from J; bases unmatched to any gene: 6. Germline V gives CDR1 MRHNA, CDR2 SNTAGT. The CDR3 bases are TGTGCCAGCAGGAAGACAGGGGTTCATGGCTACACCTTC. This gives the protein CASRKTGVHGYTF.

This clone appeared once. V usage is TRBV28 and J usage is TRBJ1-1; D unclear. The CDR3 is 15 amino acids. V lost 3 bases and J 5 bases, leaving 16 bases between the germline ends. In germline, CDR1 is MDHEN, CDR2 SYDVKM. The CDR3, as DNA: TGTGCCAGCAGTTTCGGACTCCCCAAAGGGACTGAAGCTTTCTTT. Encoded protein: CASSFGLPKGTEAFF.

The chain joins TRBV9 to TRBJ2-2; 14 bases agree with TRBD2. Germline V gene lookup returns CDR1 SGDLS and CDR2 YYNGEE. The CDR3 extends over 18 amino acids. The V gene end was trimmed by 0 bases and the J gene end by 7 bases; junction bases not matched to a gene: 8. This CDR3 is CASSVAPGLAGADGELFF. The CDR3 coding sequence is TGTGCCAGCAGCGTAGCACCGGGACTAGCGGGAGCTGACGGGGAGCTGTTTTTT.

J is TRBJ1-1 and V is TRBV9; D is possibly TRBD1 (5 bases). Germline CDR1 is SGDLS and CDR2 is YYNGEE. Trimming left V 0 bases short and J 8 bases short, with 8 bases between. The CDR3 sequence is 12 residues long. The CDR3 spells CASSVGRGEAFF. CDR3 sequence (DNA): TGTGCCAGCAGCGTAGGGAGGGGAGAAGCTTTCTTT.

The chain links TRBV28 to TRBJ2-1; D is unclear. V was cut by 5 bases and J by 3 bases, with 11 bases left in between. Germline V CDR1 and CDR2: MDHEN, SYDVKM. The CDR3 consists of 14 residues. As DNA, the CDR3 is TGTGCCAGCAGTCTTGTAGCTGGCTACAATGAGCAGTTCTTC. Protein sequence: CASSLVAGYNEQFF.

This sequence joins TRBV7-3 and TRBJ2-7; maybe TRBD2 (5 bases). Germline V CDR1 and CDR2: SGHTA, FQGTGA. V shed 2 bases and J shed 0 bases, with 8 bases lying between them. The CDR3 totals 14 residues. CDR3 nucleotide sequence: TGTGCCAGCAGCTTACGACGGGACTCCTACGAGCAGTACTTC. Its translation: CASSLRRDSYEQYF.

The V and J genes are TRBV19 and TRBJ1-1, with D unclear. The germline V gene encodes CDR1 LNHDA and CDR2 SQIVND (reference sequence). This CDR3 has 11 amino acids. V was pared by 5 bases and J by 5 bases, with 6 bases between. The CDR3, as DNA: TGTGCCAGTAGTGGACGGACTGAAGCTTTCTTT. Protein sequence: CASSGRTEAFF.

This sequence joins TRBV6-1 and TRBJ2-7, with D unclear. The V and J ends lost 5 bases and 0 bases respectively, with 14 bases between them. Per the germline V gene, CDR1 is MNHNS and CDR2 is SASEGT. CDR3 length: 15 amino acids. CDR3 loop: CASSSSLDRSYEQYF. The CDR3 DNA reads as TGTGCCAGCAGTTCTTCTTTAGACCGCTCCTACGAGCAGTACTTC.

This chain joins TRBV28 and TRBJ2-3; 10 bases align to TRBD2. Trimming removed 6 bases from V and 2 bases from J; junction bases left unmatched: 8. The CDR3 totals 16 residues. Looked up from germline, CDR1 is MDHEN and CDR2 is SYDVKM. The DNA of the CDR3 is TGTGCCAGCAGGCCTTCCGGGACTAGCGACACAGATACGCAGTATTTT. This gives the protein CASRPSGTSDTDTQYF.

The CDR3 DNA follows: TGTGCCAGCAGCCTATACAGGGGGCGGGAGACCCAGTACTTC. Protein product: CASSLYRGRETQYF. The J gene is TRBJ2-5, the V gene TRBV7-3, with TRBD1 matching 9 bases. The CDR3 sequence is 14 residues long. From germline, CDR1 is SGHTA and CDR2 FQGTGA. V was pared by 5 bases and J by 5 bases, with 6 bases of the junction left unmatched.

CDR3 in amino acids: CASSHPLGAQYF. The CDR3 region has the DNA TGTGCCAGCAGCCACCCGTTGGGGGCCCAGTACTTC. This chain joins TRBV4-2 and TRBJ2-5; the D call may be TRBD1 or TRBD2 (5 bases each). Trimming shortened V by 3 bases and J by 9 bases, and 11 bases separated the two germline ends. The CDR3 runs 12 residues. The germline gives CDR1 LGHNA, CDR2 YNFKEQ.

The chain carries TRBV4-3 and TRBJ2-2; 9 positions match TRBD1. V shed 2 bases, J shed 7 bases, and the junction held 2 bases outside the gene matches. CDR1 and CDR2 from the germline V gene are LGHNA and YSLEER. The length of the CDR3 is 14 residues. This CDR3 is CASSQLTGGGELFF. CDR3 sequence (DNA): TGCGCCAGCAGCCAATTGACAGGGGGCGGGGAGCTGTTTTTT.

CDR3 in DNA: TGCAGCGTTGTATCTCCGAGCAGGGGGACGGTGGGCGATGAGCAGTTCTTC. It yields the protein CSVVSPSRGTVGDEQFF. V and J are TRBV29-1 and TRBJ2-1; 7 nucleotides align to TRBD1. The CDR3 length is 17 residues. Unmatched junction bases numbered 20, after V lost 4 bases and J lost 8 bases. Per the germline V gene, CDR1 is SQVTM and CDR2 is ANQGSEA.

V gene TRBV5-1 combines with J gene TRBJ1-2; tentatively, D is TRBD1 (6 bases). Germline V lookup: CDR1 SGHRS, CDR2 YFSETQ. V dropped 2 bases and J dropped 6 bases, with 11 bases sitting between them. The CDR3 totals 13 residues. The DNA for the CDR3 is TGCGCCAGCAGCTTTGCGGCAGGGGATGGCTACACCTTC. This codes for CASSFAAGDGYTF.

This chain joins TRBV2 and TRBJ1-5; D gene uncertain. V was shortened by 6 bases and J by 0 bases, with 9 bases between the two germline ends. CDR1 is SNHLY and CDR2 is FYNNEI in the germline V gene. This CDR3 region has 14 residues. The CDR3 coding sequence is TGTGCCAGCAGATTTGGGCGTAGCAATCAGCCCCAGCATTTT. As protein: CASRFGRSNQPQHF.